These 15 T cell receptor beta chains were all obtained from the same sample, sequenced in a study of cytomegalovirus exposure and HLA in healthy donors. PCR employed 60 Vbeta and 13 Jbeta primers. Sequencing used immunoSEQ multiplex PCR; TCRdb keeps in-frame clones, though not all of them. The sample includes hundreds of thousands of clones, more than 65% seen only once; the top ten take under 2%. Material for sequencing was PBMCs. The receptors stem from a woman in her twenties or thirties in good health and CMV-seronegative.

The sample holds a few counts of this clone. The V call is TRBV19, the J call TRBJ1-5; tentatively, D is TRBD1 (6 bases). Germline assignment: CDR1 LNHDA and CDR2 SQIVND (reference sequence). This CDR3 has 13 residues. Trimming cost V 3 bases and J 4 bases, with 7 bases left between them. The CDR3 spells CASSMTGNQPQHF. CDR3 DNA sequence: TGTGCCAGTAGTATGACAGGTAATCAGCCCCAGCATTTT. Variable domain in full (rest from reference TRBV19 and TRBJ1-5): DGGITQSPKYLFRKEGQNVTLSCEQNLNHDAMYWYRQDPGQGLRLIYYSQIVNDFQKGDIAEGYSVSREKKESFPLTVTSAQKNPTAFYLCASSMTGNQPQHFGDGTRLSIL.

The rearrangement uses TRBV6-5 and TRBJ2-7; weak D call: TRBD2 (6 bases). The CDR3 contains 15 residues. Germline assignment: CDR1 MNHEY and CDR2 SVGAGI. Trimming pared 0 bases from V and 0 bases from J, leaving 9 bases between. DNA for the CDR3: TGTGCCAGCAGTTACTCGGGACTTCTCTCCTACGAGCAGTACTTC. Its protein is CASSYSGLLSYEQYF.

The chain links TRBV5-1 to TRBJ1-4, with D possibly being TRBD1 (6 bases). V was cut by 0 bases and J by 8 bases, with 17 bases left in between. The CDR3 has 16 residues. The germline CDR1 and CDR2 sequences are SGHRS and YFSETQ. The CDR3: CASSLAAGAGSEKLFF. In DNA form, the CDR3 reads TGCGCCAGCAGCTTGGCGGCAGGGGCCGGTAGCGAAAAACTGTTTTTT.

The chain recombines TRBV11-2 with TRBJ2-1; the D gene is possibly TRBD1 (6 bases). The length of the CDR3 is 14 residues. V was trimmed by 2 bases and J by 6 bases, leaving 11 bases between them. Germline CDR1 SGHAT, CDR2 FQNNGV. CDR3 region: CASSLSQGSNEQFF. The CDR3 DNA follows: TGTGCCAGCAGCTTATCACAGGGAAGCAATGAGCAGTTCTTC.

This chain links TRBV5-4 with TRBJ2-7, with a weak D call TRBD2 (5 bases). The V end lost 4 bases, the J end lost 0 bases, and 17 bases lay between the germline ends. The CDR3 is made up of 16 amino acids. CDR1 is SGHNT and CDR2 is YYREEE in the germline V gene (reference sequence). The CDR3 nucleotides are TGTGCCAGCAGCCCCGCGGCGGGCCAGAGCTCCTACGAGCAGTACTTC. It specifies CASSPAAGQSSYEQYF.

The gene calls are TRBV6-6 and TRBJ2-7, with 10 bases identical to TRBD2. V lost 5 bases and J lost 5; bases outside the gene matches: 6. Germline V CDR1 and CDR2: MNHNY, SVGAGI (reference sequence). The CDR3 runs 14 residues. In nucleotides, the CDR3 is TGTGCCAGCAGTAGAGCGGGGGGGCCTAACGAGCAGTACTTC. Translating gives CASSRAGGPNEQYF.

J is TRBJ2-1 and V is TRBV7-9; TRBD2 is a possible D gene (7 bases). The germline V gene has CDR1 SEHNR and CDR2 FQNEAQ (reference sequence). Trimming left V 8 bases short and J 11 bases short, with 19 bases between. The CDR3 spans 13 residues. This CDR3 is CASHGGGAGQQFF. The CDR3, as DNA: TGTGCCAGCCATGGGGGGGGCGCAGGTCAGCAGTTCTTC.

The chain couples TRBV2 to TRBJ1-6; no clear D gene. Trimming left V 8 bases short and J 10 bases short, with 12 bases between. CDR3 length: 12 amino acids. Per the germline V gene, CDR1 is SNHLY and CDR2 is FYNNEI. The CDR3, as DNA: TGTGCCAGCCGGAGCAGTTTATCACCCCTCCACTTT. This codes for CASRSSLSPLHF.

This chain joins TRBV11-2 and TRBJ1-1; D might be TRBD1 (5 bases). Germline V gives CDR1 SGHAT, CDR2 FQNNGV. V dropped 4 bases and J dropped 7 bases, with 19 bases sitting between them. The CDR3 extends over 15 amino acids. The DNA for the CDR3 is TGTGCCAGCAGCTCAAGAGCCTCCTCGGGGGGTGAAGCTTTCTTT. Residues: CASSSRASSGGEAFF.

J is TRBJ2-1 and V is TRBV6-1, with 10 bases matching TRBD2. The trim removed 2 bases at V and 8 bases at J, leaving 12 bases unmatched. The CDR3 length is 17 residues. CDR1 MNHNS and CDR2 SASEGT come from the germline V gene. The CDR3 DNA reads TGTGCCAGCAGTGAATGGGCTAGCGGGAGCCCCGGGGATGAGCAGTTCTTC. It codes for CASSEWASGSPGDEQFF.

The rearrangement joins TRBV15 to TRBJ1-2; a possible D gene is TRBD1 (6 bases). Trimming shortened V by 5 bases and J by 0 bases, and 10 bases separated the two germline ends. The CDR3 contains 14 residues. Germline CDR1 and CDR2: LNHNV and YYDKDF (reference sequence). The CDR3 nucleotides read TGTGCCACCAGCCGGGACACTGCTAACTATGGCTACACCTTC. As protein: CATSRDTANYGYTF.

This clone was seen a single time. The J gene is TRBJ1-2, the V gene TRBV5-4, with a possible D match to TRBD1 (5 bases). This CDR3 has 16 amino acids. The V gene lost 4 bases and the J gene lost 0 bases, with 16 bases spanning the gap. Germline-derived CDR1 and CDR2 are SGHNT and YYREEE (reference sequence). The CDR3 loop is CASSPNRQYTNYGYTF. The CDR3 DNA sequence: TGTGCCAGCAGCCCAAATCGACAGTACACTAACTATGGCTACACCTTC.

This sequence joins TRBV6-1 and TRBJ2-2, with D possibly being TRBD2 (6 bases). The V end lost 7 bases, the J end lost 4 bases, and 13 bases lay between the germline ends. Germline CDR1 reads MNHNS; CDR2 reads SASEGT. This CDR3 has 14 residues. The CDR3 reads CASTLRGFTGELFF. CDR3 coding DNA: TGTGCCAGCACCCTCCGGGGGTTCACCGGGGAGCTGTTTTTT.

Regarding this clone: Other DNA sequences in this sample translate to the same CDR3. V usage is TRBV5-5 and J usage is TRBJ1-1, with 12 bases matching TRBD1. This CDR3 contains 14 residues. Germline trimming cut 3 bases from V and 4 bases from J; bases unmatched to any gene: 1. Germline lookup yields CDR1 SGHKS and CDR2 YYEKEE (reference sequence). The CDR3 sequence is CASSSGQGATEAFF. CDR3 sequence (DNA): TGTGCCAGCAGCTCGGGACAGGGGGCCACTGAAGCTTTCTTT.

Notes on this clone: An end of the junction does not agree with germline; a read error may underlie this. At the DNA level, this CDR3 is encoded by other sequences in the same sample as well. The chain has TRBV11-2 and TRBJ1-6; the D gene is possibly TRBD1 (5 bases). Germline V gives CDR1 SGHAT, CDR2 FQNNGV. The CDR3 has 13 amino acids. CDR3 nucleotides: TGTGCCAGCAGCTTAAGACAGAATTCCCCCCTCCACTTT. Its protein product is CASSLRQNSPLHF.